This T cell receptor beta chain was found in a study of cytomegalovirus exposure and HLA in healthy donors. Whole-study findings and limits: In vitro confirmation showed three CMV-associated chains to be CMV antigen specific. CMV serostatus alone was available as immune exposure information. An analysis done earlier found most TCR beta V segments productive about 90% or about 30% of the time.

The length of the CDR3 is 11 residues. Germline assignment: CDR1 SEHNR and CDR2 FQNEAQ (reference sequence). 13 Jbeta primers and 60 Vbeta primers were used for the PCR. Here immunoSEQ multiplex PCR was the method, and the copy in TCRdb shows in-frame clones only, minus some. This sample has roughly 99,000 clones, with about three quarters found just once. Likely unrecorded immune exposures existed in these nominally healthy donors. Regarding this clone: The target antigen is unknown. Compared with germline, one end of the junction differs, possibly owing to a read error.

The sequenced sample was PBMCs. The TCR comes from a man in his sixties in good health and CMV-seropositive. The V gene is TRBV7-9, the J gene TRBJ1-1; D uncertain. The CDR3: CSSSFGTEAFF. The CDR3 DNA reads as TGTTCCAGCAGCTTCGGCACTGAAGCTTTCTTT.